The 13 T cell receptor beta chains presented below share a single source sample, sequenced in a study of shared clonotypes between healthy human individuals. CD45RO-negative, CCR7-selected cells formed the naive CD8 fraction, which excluded terminally differentiated effector memory CD45RA+ cells. Profiling relied on immunoSEQ multiplex PCR, and the TCRdb table lists in-frame clones only, not all of them. The table includes millions of clones, approximately 94% detected once. The specimen was naive CD8+ T cells sorted from blood. These receptors came from a young man in good health.

This chain connects TRBV6-1 to TRBJ2-7; 7 positions agree with TRBD1. J gave up 4 bases and V 3 bases, and 6 bases lay outside the gene matches. CDR3 size: 14 residues. Germline V gene data show CDR1 as MNHNS and CDR2 as SASEGT. CDR3 sequence: CASSDEQGSYEQYF. DNA for the CDR3: TGTGCCAGCAGTGATGAACAGGGGTCTTACGAGCAGTACTTC.

V and J are TRBV28 and TRBJ1-2; the D gene is possibly TRBD1 (5 bases). In germline, CDR1 is MDHEN, CDR2 SYDVKM. The CDR3 totals 14 residues. V lost 3 bases and J lost 7, with 15 bases in between. In DNA, the CDR3 is TGTGCCAGCAGTTTCCACGAGGCGGGGGTTGGCTACACCTTC. Translated: CASSFHEAGVGYTF.

V and J are TRBV27 and TRBJ2-3, with TRBD2 identical over 11 bases. This CDR3 is built from 16 residues. Per the germline V gene, CDR1 is MNHEY and CDR2 is SMNVEV (reference sequence). V lost 5 bases to trimming and J lost 6 bases; unmatched junction nucleotides: 10. CDR3 DNA: TGTGCCAGCAGTCTTAGACTAGCGGGGTTCATGGATACGCAGTATTTT. It codes for CASSLRLAGFMDTQYF.

The gene calls are TRBV4-1 and TRBJ2-7; a possible D gene is TRBD1 (7 bases). The germline V and J ends were trimmed by 3 bases and 0 bases, with 9 bases remaining between them. Germline values: CDR1 MGHRA, CDR2 YSYEKL. The CDR3 has 14 amino acids. Written as DNA, the CDR3 is TGCGCCAGCAGCCATCAGGGGGGCTCCTACGAGCAGTACTTC. Amino acid sequence: CASSHQGGSYEQYF.

The chain is built from TRBV7-9 and TRBJ2-7; D might be TRBD2 (7 bases). Germline V gene data show CDR1 as SEHNR and CDR2 as FQNEAQ (reference sequence). The CDR3 is made up of 15 amino acids. The V end was cut by 5 bases, the J end by 3 bases, with 17 bases between. CDR3 protein: CASSDSGTNYYEQYF. Here the CDR3 DNA reads TGTGCCAGCAGCGACAGCGGGACAAATTACTACGAGCAGTACTTC.

The rearrangement links TRBV19 to TRBJ2-1; the D gene is possibly TRBD1 (6 bases). The CDR3 covers 15 residues. Between the trimmed V and J ends, which lost 5 bases and 2 bases, there was a span of 13 bases. Germline loops: CDR1 LNHDA, CDR2 SQIVND (reference sequence). The CDR3 protein is CASSARTATYNEQFF. CDR3 bases: TGTGCCAGTAGTGCCCGGACAGCAACCTACAATGAGCAGTTCTTC.

The chain is built from TRBV27 and TRBJ1-1; a weak D match, TRBD1 (5 bases). The V end lost 5 bases, the J end lost 2 bases, and 12 bases lay between the germline ends. The CDR3 runs to 14 residues. Germline lookup yields CDR1 MNHEY and CDR2 SMNVEV (reference sequence). The CDR3 DNA reads as TGTGCCAGCAGTGCCCGGGGGGGTAACACTGAAGCTTTCTTT. Protein product: CASSARGGNTEAFF.

On this clone itself: Other nucleotide sequences in the sample specify the same CDR3. The rearrangement joins TRBV2 to TRBJ2-7, with 10 bases matching TRBD2. Trimming cost V 6 bases and J 4 bases; bases outside gene matches: 9. Per the germline V gene, CDR1 is SNHLY and CDR2 is FYNNEI. The CDR3 is 15 residues long. The CDR3 reads CASSESLAGVYEQYF. For the CDR3, the DNA is TGTGCCAGCAGCGAAAGCCTAGCGGGAGTATACGAGCAGTACTTC.

The chain uses TRBV27 and TRBJ2-2, with unresolved D. Per germline, CDR1 MNHEY and CDR2 SMNVEV (reference sequence). V dropped 6 bases and J dropped 4 bases, with 12 bases sitting between them. The CDR3 covers 14 residues. This CDR3 reads CASSPVRVTGELFF. For the CDR3, the DNA is TGTGCCAGCAGCCCCGTAAGGGTCACCGGGGAGCTGTTTTTT.

V and J are TRBV11-2 and TRBJ2-1, with D tentatively TRBD2 (7 bases). V was shortened by 1 base and J by 8 bases, with 15 bases between the two germline ends. The CDR3 is 15 amino acids. Germline values: CDR1 SGHAT, CDR2 FQNNGV. The CDR3 DNA sequence: TGTGCCAGCAGCTTAGGAGCGGGACACTCCGATGAGCAGTTCTTC. Amino acid sequence: CASSLGAGHSDEQFF.

V and J are TRBV9 and TRBJ2-6; D is unclear. The germline V gene has CDR1 SGDLS and CDR2 YYNGEE. V gave up 2 bases and J gave up 0 bases, with 6 bases separating them. The CDR3 loop spans 15 amino acids. CDR3 region: CASSVRLSGANVLTF. DNA for the CDR3: TGTGCCAGCAGCGTGCGACTCTCTGGGGCCAACGTCCTGACTTTC.

With respect to this clone: The same CDR3 is also encoded by other DNA sequences in this sample. The chain carries TRBV27 and TRBJ2-7, with a tentative D call TRBD2 (6 bases). Germline V gene sequence: CDR1 MNHEY, CDR2 SMNVEV (reference sequence). CDR3 length: 13 amino acids. V lost 2 bases and J 3 bases, leaving 8 bases between the germline ends. The DNA for the CDR3 is TGTGCCAGCAGTTTAGAGGAGGGCTACGAGCAGTACTTC. Its protein is CASSLEEGYEQYF.

This chain joins TRBV6-6 and TRBJ2-6; no definite D call. CDR1 MNHNY and CDR2 SVGAGI come from the germline V gene (reference sequence). This CDR3 has 14 amino acids. V lost 7 bases and J lost 3, with 10 bases in between. CDR3 amino acids: CASITLDGANVLTF. As DNA, the CDR3 is TGTGCCAGCATTACCCTGGATGGGGCCAACGTCCTGACTTTC.